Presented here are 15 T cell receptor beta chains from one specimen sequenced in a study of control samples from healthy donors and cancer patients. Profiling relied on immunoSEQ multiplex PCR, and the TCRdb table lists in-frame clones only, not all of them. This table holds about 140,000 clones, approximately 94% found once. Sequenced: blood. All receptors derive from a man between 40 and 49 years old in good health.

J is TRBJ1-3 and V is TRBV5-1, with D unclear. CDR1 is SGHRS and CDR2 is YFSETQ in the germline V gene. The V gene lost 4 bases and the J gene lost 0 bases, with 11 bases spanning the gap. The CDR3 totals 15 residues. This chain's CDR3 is CASSPNSLSGNTIYF. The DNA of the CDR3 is TGCGCCAGCAGCCCGAACAGCCTCTCTGGAAACACCATATATTTT.

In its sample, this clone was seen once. CDR3 in DNA: TGTAGTAAGGACCTCGGGCGAACTGGTATGTATAATTCACCCCTCCACTTT. It is translated as CSKDLGRTGMYNSPLHF. The chain carries TRBV27 and TRBJ1-6; D not certain. CDR3 length equals 17 residues. CDR1 MNHEY and CDR2 SMNVEV come from the germline V gene (reference sequence).

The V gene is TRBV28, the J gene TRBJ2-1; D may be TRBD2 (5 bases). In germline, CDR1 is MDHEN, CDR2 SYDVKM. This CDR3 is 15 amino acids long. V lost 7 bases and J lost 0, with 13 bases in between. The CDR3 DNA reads TGTGCCAGCACCCTCGGGGTCCTCTCCTACAATGAGCAGTTCTTC. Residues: CASTLGVLSYNEQFF.

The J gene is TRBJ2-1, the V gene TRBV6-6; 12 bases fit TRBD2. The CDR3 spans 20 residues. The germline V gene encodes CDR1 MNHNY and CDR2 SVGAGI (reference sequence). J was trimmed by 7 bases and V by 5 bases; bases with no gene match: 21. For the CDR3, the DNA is TGTGCCAGCAGTCAGGGACAGGGTTTTTCGAGACTAGCGGGAGAAAATGAGCAGTTCTTC. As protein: CASSQGQGFSRLAGENEQFF.

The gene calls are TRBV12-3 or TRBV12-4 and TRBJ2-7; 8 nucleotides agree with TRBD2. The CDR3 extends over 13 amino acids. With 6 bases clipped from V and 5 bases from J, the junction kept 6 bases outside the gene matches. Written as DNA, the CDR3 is TGTGCCAGCAGGGACGGGACTAGTCACGAGCAGTACTTC. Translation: CASRDGTSHEQYF.

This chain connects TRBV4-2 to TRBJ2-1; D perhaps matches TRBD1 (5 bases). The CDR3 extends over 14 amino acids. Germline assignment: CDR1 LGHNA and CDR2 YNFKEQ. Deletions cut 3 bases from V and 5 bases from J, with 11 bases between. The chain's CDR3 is CASSHRQSDNEQFF. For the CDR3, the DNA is TGTGCCAGCAGCCATCGACAGTCTGACAATGAGCAGTTCTTC.

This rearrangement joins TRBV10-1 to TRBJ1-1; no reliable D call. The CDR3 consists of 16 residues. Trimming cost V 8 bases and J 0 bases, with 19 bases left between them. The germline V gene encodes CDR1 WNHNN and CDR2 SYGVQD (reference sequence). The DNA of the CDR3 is TGCGCCAGCCCTGCCCGAGCAGGTGTCATGAACACTGAAGCTTTCTTT. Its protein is CASPARAGVMNTEAFF.

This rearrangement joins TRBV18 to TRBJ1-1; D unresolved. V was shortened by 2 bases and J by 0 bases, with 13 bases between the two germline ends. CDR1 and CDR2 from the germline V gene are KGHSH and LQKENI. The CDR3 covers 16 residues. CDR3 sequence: CASSPVASSMNTEAFF. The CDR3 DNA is TGTGCCAGCTCACCAGTTGCGAGCTCTATGAACACTGAAGCTTTCTTT.

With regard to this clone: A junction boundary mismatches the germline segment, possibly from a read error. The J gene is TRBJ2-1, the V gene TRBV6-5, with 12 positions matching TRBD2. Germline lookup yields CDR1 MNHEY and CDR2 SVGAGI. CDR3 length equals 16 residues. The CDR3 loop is CASSYSAHNLAGGALF. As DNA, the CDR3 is TGTGCCAGCAGTTACTCGGCGCATAATCTAGCGGGGGGGGCGCTCTTC.

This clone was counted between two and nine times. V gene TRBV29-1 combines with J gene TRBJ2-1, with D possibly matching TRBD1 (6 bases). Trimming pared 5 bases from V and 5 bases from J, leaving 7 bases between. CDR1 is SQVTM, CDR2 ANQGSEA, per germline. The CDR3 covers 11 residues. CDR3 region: CSVRTDNEQFF. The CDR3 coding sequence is TGCAGCGTTCGGACAGACAATGAGCAGTTCTTC.

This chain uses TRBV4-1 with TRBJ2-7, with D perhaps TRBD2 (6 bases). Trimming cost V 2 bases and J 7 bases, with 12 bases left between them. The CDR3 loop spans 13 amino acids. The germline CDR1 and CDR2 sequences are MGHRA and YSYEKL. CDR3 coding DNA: TGCGCCAGCAGCCAAACGCGGGGATTGGAGCAGTACTTC. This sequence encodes CASSQTRGLEQYF.

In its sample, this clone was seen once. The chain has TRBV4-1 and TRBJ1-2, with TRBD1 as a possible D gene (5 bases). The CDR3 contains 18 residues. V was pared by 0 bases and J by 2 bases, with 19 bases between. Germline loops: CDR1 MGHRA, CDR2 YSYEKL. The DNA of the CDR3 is TGCGCCAGCAGCCAAGATCGGGGCCAAGGAGGCGAGAACTATGGCTACACCTTC. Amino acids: CASSQDRGQGGENYGYTF.

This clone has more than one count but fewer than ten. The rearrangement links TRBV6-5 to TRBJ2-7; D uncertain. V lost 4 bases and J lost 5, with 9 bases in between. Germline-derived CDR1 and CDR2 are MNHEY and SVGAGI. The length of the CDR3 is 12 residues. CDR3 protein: CASSSGRNEQYF. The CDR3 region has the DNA TGTGCCAGCAGTTCCGGCCGTAACGAGCAGTACTTC.

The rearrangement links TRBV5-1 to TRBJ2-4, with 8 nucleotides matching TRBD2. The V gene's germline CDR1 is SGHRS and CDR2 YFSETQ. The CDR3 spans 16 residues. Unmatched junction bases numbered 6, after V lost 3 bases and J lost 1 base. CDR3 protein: CASSSQAGAAKNIQYF. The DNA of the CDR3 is TGCGCCAGCAGCTCACAAGCGGGAGCGGCCAAAAACATTCAGTACTTC.

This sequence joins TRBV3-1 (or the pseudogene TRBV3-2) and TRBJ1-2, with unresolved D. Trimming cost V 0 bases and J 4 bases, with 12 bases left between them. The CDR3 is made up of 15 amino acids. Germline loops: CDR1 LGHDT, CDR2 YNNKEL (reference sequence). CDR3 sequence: CASSQDGAGIYGYTF. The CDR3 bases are TGTGCCAGCAGCCAAGACGGAGCTGGGATCTATGGCTACACCTTC.